This T cell receptor beta chain was obtained from a study of cytomegalovirus exposure and HLA in healthy donors. Study-level results: TCR beta sequences reportedly predicted most subjects' HLA-A and HLA-B alleles accurately.

Per the germline V gene, CDR1 is MNHNY and CDR2 is SVGAGI (reference sequence). The CDR3 is 15 amino acids. With 60 Vbeta and 13 Jbeta primers, the PCR was carried out. In the original analysis: Around 10 million of the approximately 80 million unique TCR beta chains counted in a later analysis were shared. Sequencing used immunoSEQ multiplex PCR; TCRdb keeps in-frame clones, though not all of them. That table gives V, J and clone size, and the DNA gave D and trimming. The sample comprises 130,000 to 150,000 clones, about 75% of which are singletons, and about 4.5% rests with the top ten. For this clone: Antigen specificity is unknown.

Specimen: PBMCs. This chain uses TRBV6-6 with TRBJ2-5; 9 bases line up with TRBD2. The end of the DNA fits TRBJ2-7 better, so the J call may be wrong. This receptor was identified in a man aged 60 to 69 in good health and CMV-seronegative. The CDR3 here is CASSSPGLAFFEQYF. CDR3 nucleotides: TGTGCCAGCAGTTCCCCGGGACTAGCTTTTTTCGAGCAGTACTTC.